The 26 T cell receptor beta chains below come from one sample, sequenced in a study of blood T cells in healthy people across ages. The authors ran a second PCR of about 6 to 11 cycles using a sample-barcoded 5' primer and a J-beta primer mix. TCRdb recomputed calls from the 5' RACE reads with MiXCR, one row per CDR3 protein. The sample yields approximately 810,000 distinct CDR3 sequences, roughly 26% seen once. The specimen was blood. The receptor source for this set is a woman older than 75 in good health.

This clonotype turned up a few times. The chain has TRBV7-2 and TRBJ1-1; D call uncertain. In germline, CDR1 is SGHTA, CDR2 FQGNSA. The CDR3 spans 15 residues. V lost 1 base and J 0 bases, leaving 9 bases between the germline ends. The CDR3 protein is CASSLGVGLNTEAFF. DNA of the CDR3: TGTGCCAGCAGCTTAGGGGTCGGCCTGAACACTGAAGCTTTCTTT.

This clonotype was observed many times. The J gene is TRBJ2-1, the V gene TRBV20-1, with 8 nucleotides matching TRBD2. CDR1 is DFQATT and CDR2 is SNEGSKA in the germline V gene (reference sequence). V lost 3 bases to trimming and J lost 8 bases; unmatched junction nucleotides: 6. CDR3 size: 13 residues. This CDR3 reads CSASSGGQDEQFF. DNA of the CDR3: TGCAGTGCTAGTTCGGGGGGGCAAGATGAGCAGTTCTTC.

This clonotype was found once. A read error may be the cause here, since a much bigger clone is one base away. The CDR3 sequence: CASSMSTGTGHAFF. CDR3 bases: TGCGCCAGCAGCATGAGTACCGGGACAGGACATGCTTTCTTT. The chain couples TRBV4-3 to TRBJ1-1; 8 bases agree with TRBD1. The CDR3 covers 14 residues. After removal of 5 bases from V and 11 bases from J, the junction contained 13 bases not matched to a gene. Germline CDR1 reads LGHNA; CDR2 reads YSLEER.

In regard to this clonotype: This may stem from a read error, because a much larger clone lies one nucleotide away. The chain combines TRBV9 with TRBJ2-5, with TRBD2 matching over 7 bases. The DNA matches TRBJ2-7 better at its end, which makes the J call doubtful. The CDR3 loop spans 16 amino acids. CDR1 and CDR2 from the germline V gene are SGDLS and YYNGEE. This chain's CDR3 is CASSVTGRGSSHEQYF. DNA of the CDR3: TGTGCCAGCAGCGTAACGGGGAGGGGATCCAGCCACGAGCAGTACTTC.

Worth noting for this clonotype: This may be a read error: a much more frequent sequence differs by one nucleotide. The CDR3 bases are TGTGCCAGCAGCGGAGCCCAGATCGGGGAGCAGTACTTC. Protein sequence: CASSGAQIGEQYF. The chain couples TRBV5-4 to TRBJ2-7; D is undetermined. Trimming left V 4 bases short and J 7 bases short, with 15 bases between. In germline, CDR1 is SGHNT, CDR2 YYREEE (reference sequence). CDR3 length equals 13 residues.

At least ten counts were recorded for this clonotype. The chain couples TRBV7-9 to TRBJ2-3; D uncertain. The CDR3 loop spans 12 amino acids. Germline V CDR1 and CDR2: SEHNR, FQNEAQ (reference sequence). V shed 5 bases and J shed 5 bases, with 8 bases lying between them. The CDR3 region has the DNA TGTGCCAGCAGCCCCCCCGTAGATACGCAGTATTTT. This gives the protein CASSPPVDTQYF.

The rearrangement uses TRBV3-1 and TRBJ2-5; 11 nucleotides line up with TRBD1. TRBJ2-7 explains the end of the DNA better; the J call may be wrong. The CDR3 has 15 residues. The germline gives CDR1 LGHDT, CDR2 YNNKEL (reference sequence). The CDR3 spells CASSQGAGQGVEQYF. In DNA form, the CDR3 reads TGTGCCAGCAGCCAAGGAGCGGGACAGGGGGTCGAGCAGTACTTC.

This clonotype has at least ten counts. The chain has TRBV14 and TRBJ2-6; D call uncertain. Trimming cost V 4 bases and J 1 base, with 11 bases left between them. Germline V gene data show CDR1 as SGHDN and CDR2 as FVKESK. CDR3 length equals 16 residues. The CDR3 sequence: CASSLVSPSGANVLTF. In nucleotides, the CDR3 is TGTGCCAGCAGCCTCGTCTCGCCTTCTGGGGCCAACGTCCTGACTTTC.

With respect to this clonotype: One base away lies a much larger clone, so this may be a sequencing read error. The conserved phenylalanine or tryptophan normally closing the CDR3 is absent here, so this likely arose from a read error. In DNA form, the CDR3 reads TGTGCCAGCACTTGGGGGACAGGGTCTTCACCCCTCCACTGT. It codes for CASTWGTGSSPLHC. The rearrangement uses TRBV6-6 and TRBJ1-6, with 9 bases that match TRBD1. Trimming cost V 7 bases and J 9 bases; bases outside gene matches: 7. Germline V gene sequence: CDR1 MNHNY, CDR2 SVGAGI (reference sequence). The CDR3 covers 14 residues.

This clonotype was seen at least ten times. This sequence joins TRBV20-1 and TRBJ2-7, with D possibly TRBD1 on 6 matching bases. The CDR3 is 14 amino acids. Trimming cost V 6 bases and J 3 bases, with 18 bases left between them. The germline V gene encodes CDR1 DFQATT and CDR2 SNEGSKA (reference sequence). The CDR3 sequence: CSARGSYVIYEQYF. The CDR3 bases are TGCAGTGCCAGGGGTTCGTACGTCATCTACGAGCAGTACTTC.

This clonotype was seen ten or more times. This rearrangement joins TRBV12-3 or TRBV12-4 to TRBJ1-2; 12 bases agree with TRBD1. CDR3 length equals 15 residues. V gave up 7 bases and J gave up 8 bases; unmatched junction bases: 11. CDR3 sequence: CASTSSGTGGSGYTF. CDR3 DNA sequence: TGTGCCAGCACCTCATCCGGGACAGGGGGCAGCGGCTACACCTTC.

In this sample, this clonotype turned up many times. The chain has TRBV7-2 and TRBJ1-2, with D possibly being TRBD1 (5 bases). Trimming cost V 2 bases and J 4 bases, with 11 bases left between them. The CDR3 loop spans 14 amino acids. Per the germline V gene, CDR1 is SGHTA and CDR2 is FQGNSA. As DNA, the CDR3 is TGTGCCAGCAGCTTAATGGGGACTCTCTATGGCTACACCTTC. Its protein is CASSLMGTLYGYTF.

The sample holds a few counts of this clonotype. This chain uses TRBV27 with TRBJ1-2; D call uncertain. With 2 bases removed from V and 2 bases from J, the gap between germline ends came to 9 bases. This CDR3 is 14 amino acids long. Germline CDR1 is MNHEY and CDR2 is SMNVEV (reference sequence). The CDR3 coding sequence is TGTGCCAGCAGTTTAAACCACCCCAACTATGGCTACACCTTC. This encodes CASSLNHPNYGYTF.

The rearrangement links TRBV4-2 to TRBJ2-3; 11 bases align to TRBD2. The V and J ends lost 2 bases and 5 bases, in that order; junction bases with no gene match: 6. CDR3 length: 16 residues. Germline V lookup: CDR1 LGHNA, CDR2 YNFKEQ. CDR3 in amino acids: CASSQPLAGEGDTQYF. CDR3 sequence (DNA): TGTGCCAGCAGCCAACCACTAGCGGGGGAGGGAGATACGCAGTATTTT.

At least ten counts were recorded for this clonotype. The chain uses TRBV6-5 and TRBJ2-5; 13 bases map to TRBD2. This CDR3 contains 16 residues. Germline V lookup: CDR1 MNHEY, CDR2 SVGAGI. J gave up 4 bases and V 2 bases, and 4 bases lay outside the gene matches. In nucleotides, the CDR3 is TGTGCCAGCAGTTACCCGACTAGCGGGGGGCGAGAGACCCAGTACTTC. Translation gives CASSYPTSGGRETQYF.

This clonotype appeared a few times. The chain links TRBV11-2 to TRBJ2-7, with D possibly being TRBD1 or TRBD2 (5 bases each). The CDR3 is made up of 15 amino acids. V shed 4 bases and J shed 4 bases, with 17 bases lying between them. Looked up from germline, CDR1 is SGHAT and CDR2 is FQNNGV. The CDR3 DNA sequence: TGTGCCAGCAGCTCACCGCTGGGGGTCGGGTACGAGCAGTACTTC. Its translation: CASSSPLGVGYEQYF. Full variable domain (remainder filled in from reference TRBV11-2 and TRBJ2-7): EAGVAQSPRYKIIEKRQSVAFWCNPISGHATLYWYQQILGQGPKLLIQFQNNGVVDDSQLPKDRFSAERLKGVDSTLKIQPAKLEDSAVYLCASSSPLGVGYEQYFGPGTRLTVT.

Comment on this clonotype: This may come from a read error, since a much larger clone is one base off. This chain uses TRBV27 with TRBJ2-7, with D perhaps being TRBD1 or TRBD2 (5 bases each). V was trimmed by 5 bases and J by 12 bases, leaving 17 bases between them. The CDR3 totals 12 residues. Germline V gene lookup returns CDR1 MNHEY and CDR2 SMNVEV (reference sequence). CDR3 amino acids: CASSEHGGRMYF. The DNA for the CDR3 is TGTGCCAGCAGTGAGCATGGGGGTAGGATGTACTTC.

There are many counts of this clonotype. The chain combines TRBV6-5 with TRBJ2-7, with TRBD1 matching over 8 bases. CDR1 MNHEY and CDR2 SVGAGI come from the germline V gene. CDR3 size: 14 residues. With V trimmed by 8 bases and J by 1 base, 7 bases remained unmatched. The CDR3 spells CASGADRGSYEQYF. The CDR3 region has the DNA TGTGCCAGCGGGGCAGACAGGGGATCCTACGAGCAGTACTTC.

The J gene is TRBJ1-5, the V gene TRBV12-3 or TRBV12-4, with D tentatively TRBD1 (6 bases). The CDR3 spans 15 residues. V dropped 3 bases and J dropped 5 bases, with 14 bases sitting between them. CDR3 sequence: CASSFDWTADQPQHF. The DNA of the CDR3 is TGTGCCAGCAGTTTCGATTGGACAGCCGATCAGCCCCAGCATTTT.

This clonotype was counted at least ten times. Here the CDR3 DNA reads TGTGCCAGCAGTTACTTGTCACTCCAAGAGACCCAGTACTTC. Protein product: CASSYLSLQETQYF. This rearrangement joins TRBV6-2 or TRBV6-3 to TRBJ2-5; no definite D call. Germline V gene lookup returns CDR1 MNHEY and CDR2 SVGEGT. This CDR3 comprises 14 residues. V was cut by 1 base and J by 1 base, with 7 bases left in between.

This clonotype was picked up many times. The CDR3 DNA sequence: TGTGCCAGCAGCTTAACAGGTTTAGCCAGAGCCAAAAACATTCAGTACTTC. Amino acids: CASSLTGLARAKNIQYF. This chain uses TRBV7-2 with TRBJ2-4; D is possibly TRBD1 (5 bases). Between the trimmed V and J ends, which lost 2 bases and 0 bases, there was a span of 14 bases. CDR1 and CDR2 (germline): SGHTA, FQGNSA. The CDR3 runs 17 residues.

Of note for this clonotype: This may come from a read error, since a much larger clone is one base off. The genes are TRBV20-1 and TRBJ1-6; D is ambiguous. Germline CDR1 and CDR2: DFQATT and SNEGSKA (reference sequence). The CDR3 length is 19 residues. The CDR3 DNA reads as TGCAGTACTAGAGATGCGGGTACCGTAGCTAGCTCCTATAATTCACCCCTCCACTTT. Translated: CSTRDAGTVASSYNSPLHF.

This clonotype was seen only a few times. The V gene is TRBV2, the J gene TRBJ2-6; TRBD2 might be the D (5 bases). Germline values: CDR1 SNHLY, CDR2 FYNNEI. This CDR3 is 14 amino acids long. The ends were cut back, 3 bases at V and 2 bases at J, with 5 bases in the middle. The chain's CDR3 is CASSERAGANVLTF. CDR3 in DNA: TGTGCCAGCAGTGAGAGGGCTGGGGCCAACGTCCTGACTTTC. Supplemented by reference TRBV2 and TRBJ2-6, the full variable domain reads EPEVTQTPSHQVTQMGQEVILRCVPISNHLYFYWYRQILGQKVEFLVSFYNNEISEKSEIFDDQFSVERPDGSNFTLKIRSTKLEDSAMYFCASSERAGANVLTFGAGSRLTVL.

The chain employs TRBV28 and TRBJ2-5; 8 bases agree with TRBD2. CDR1 MDHEN and CDR2 SYDVKM come from the germline V gene. The CDR3 is made up of 14 amino acids. V shed 8 bases and J 2 bases; nucleotides not matched to a gene: 7. The CDR3 coding sequence is TGTGCCAGCGTGGGCGGGAGGACACAAGAGACCCAGTACTTC. The encoded protein is CASVGGRTQETQYF.

This clonotype showed up many times. The chain recombines TRBV18 with TRBJ1-6, with D maybe TRBD1 (5 bases). The CDR3 runs to 15 residues. CDR1 and CDR2 (germline): KGHSH, LQKENI. Trimming removed 6 bases from V and 7 bases from J, with 16 bases in between. CDR3: CASSPQGSLNSPLHF. The DNA of the CDR3 is TGTGCCAGCTCCCCCCAGGGATCCCTCAATTCACCCCTCCACTTT.

With respect to this clonotype: A much more abundant neighbour one base away suggests this may be a read error. The chain couples TRBV12-3 or TRBV12-4 to TRBJ2-3; no clear D. This CDR3 region has 14 residues. The CDR3 reads CASSPRVGSDAQYF. The CDR3 DNA sequence: TGTGCCAGCAGCCCACGGGTGGGATCAGATGCGCAGTATTTT.